This T cell receptor (beta chain) comes out of a study of PD-1 blockade in classical Hodgkin lymphoma. Overall study findings and caveats: By cycle point C4D1, TCR diversity had risen significantly in CD4+ cells (but not CD8+ cells). Those achieving complete response showed baseline diversity like newly diagnosed patients.

Using immunoSEQ multiplex PCR, the repertoire was profiled, and TCRdb retains in-frame clones only, with some absent. The sample holds 13,000 or so clones, 82% seen once. Every single patient, without exception, relapsed after autologous stem cell transplantation, and brentuximab vedotin exposure varied. Concerning this clone itself: Antigen specificity is unknown.

The origin of this receptor is a human donor with classical Hodgkin lymphoma. The specimen comprised peripheral blood mononuclear cells (PBMCs), sampled at baseline.

CDR3 in amino acids: CASSQPDSGNQPQHF. The CDR3 DNA is TGTGCCAGCAGCCAACCGGACAGTGGCAATCAGCCCCAGCATTTT. The chain recombines TRBV16 with TRBJ1-5, with D possibly being TRBD1 (6 bases). Per the germline V gene, CDR1 is KGHSY and CDR2 is FQNENV. This CDR3 region has 15 residues. V shed 2 bases and J shed 2 bases, with 10 bases lying between them.